This entry is about one T cell receptor beta chain. This sample was included in a study of blood T cell repertoires in COVID-19. Study in general: Nucleic acid was either cDNA or gDNA, and it came from T cells, B-cell-depleted T cells, or PBMCs.

V was clipped by 5 bases and J by 0 bases, with 4 bases between them. The germline V gene encodes CDR1 SGHTA and CDR2 FQGTGA. The CDR3 contains 13 residues. Seattle patients were enrolled while actively infected and followed longitudinally. Authors' data handling: Reference gene primer amplification yielded estimated nucleated cell counts. Some clones are missing from TCRdb's copy, which holds only in-frame ones; the method was immunoSEQ multiplex PCR. V, J and clone size derive from that table, while D and trimming were established from the DNA sequence. This sample has some 360,000 clones, with approximately 89% found just once.

The sample was peripheral blood. The receptor's source is a woman between 55 and 75 years old with COVID-19, enrolled during active disease. The chain has TRBV7-3 and TRBJ2-2; the D is unclear. The CDR3 bases are TGTGCCAGCAGCCCAGCGAACACCGGGGAGCTGTTTTTT. Translated, it gives CASSPANTGELFF.